These T cell receptor beta chains were read from a single sample in a study of cytomegalovirus exposure and HLA in healthy donors. Sequenced by immunoSEQ multiplex PCR; TCRdb stores in-frame clones only, minus some. The sample has about 110,000 clones, roughly 90% seen once. The sequencing sample was made of PBMCs. These receptors were collected from a woman aged 25-40 years in good health and CMV-seropositive. Both conserved end residues are part of each CDR3. Each record gives: V gene, D gene, J gene, clone size, CDR3 DNA, CDR3 protein. A D gene is named only where the DNA matches it firmly. Clone size is shown for a subset of rows, as once, few, many or a class of expanded clone.

TRBV7-2,TRBD2,TRBJ2-7,once,TGTGCCAGCAGTAGATCTAGCGGGGGGGCCTACGAGCAGTACTTC,CASSRSSGGAYEQYF
TRBV5-1,TRBD1,TRBJ1-4,once,TGCGCCACCAATTCCGGGACAGGGGGCACTAATGAAAAACTGTTTTTT,CATNSGTGGTNEKLFF
TRBV2,-,TRBJ1-5,few,TGTGCCAGCAGTGTTGAGGGGGAGCCCCAGCATTTT,CASSVEGEPQHF
TRBV27,-,TRBJ1-2,few,TGTGCCAGCAGTAGGGGCGGAGGGAATGGCTACACCTTC,CASSRGGGNGYTF
TRBV11-2,-,TRBJ2-5,-,TGTGCCAGCAGCCCTATCAGGGGCGGAGAGACCCAGTACTTC,CASSPIRGGETQYF
TRBV9,-,TRBJ2-3,-,TGTGCCAGCAGCACCTACGGAAGGAGGGGCACAGATACGCAGTATTTT,CASSTYGRRGTDTQYF
TRBV29-1,TRBD1,TRBJ2-2,-,TGCAGCGCGGACAGGACCACCGGGGAGCTGTTTTTT,CSADRTTGELFF
TRBV19,-,TRBJ1-2,-,TGTGCCAGTACAGACGTTTATCGGACAGCGAACTATGGCTACACCTTC,CASTDVYRTANYGYTF
TRBV6-4,-,TRBJ2-3,-,TGTGCCAGCAGTATTAGTAACACAGATACGCAGTATTTT,CASSISNTDTQYF
TRBV4-2,TRBD1,TRBJ2-7,few,TGTGCCAGCAGCCAAGATGGACAGGGCTACGAGCAGTACTTC,CASSQDGQGYEQYF
TRBV27,TRBD1,TRBJ2-7,-,TGTGCCAGCAGTTTAAGGGGGACAGGGAGCGAGTCCTACGAGCAGTACTTC,CASSLRGTGSESYEQYF
TRBV7-6,TRBD1,TRBJ2-7,once,TGTGCCAGCAGCCCTTTATTCCCGGGACAGGGTATGTACGAGCAGTACTTC,CASSPLFPGQGMYEQYF
TRBV13,TRBD1,TRBJ2-3,-,TGTGCCAGCAGCAAACGGACAGGAGCAGCAGATACGCAGTATTTT,CASSKRTGAADTQYF
TRBV7-9,-,TRBJ1-3,-,TGTGCCAGCAGCCGATGGCCCAGTTCTGGAAACACCATATATTTT,CASSRWPSSGNTIYF
TRBV6-5,-,TRBJ1-2,-,TGTGCCAGCAGTTACACACTGACATCTTATGGCTACACCTTC,CASSYTLTSYGYTF
TRBV27,-,TRBJ2-1,-,TGTGCCAGCAGCGACAGCCAAAGTCCGGGACTGAGGTTCTTC,CASSDSQSPGLRFF
TRBV5-1,TRBD2,TRBJ2-7,-,TGCGCCAGCAGCTTGGGCTGGGGCGGGGGACCTTACGAGCAGTACTTC,CASSLGWGGGPYEQYF
TRBV5-1,TRBD1,TRBJ2-3,-,TGCGCCAGCAGCTTGAGGGGGCCCGACACAGATACGCAGTATTTT,CASSLRGPDTDTQYF
TRBV4-2,-,TRBJ2-3,-,TGTGCCAGCAGCCAAGTAGGAGGGGGCTCAGTGCCAGATACGCAGTATTTT,CASSQVGGGSVPDTQYF
TRBV27,-,TRBJ1-2,once,TGTGCCAGCAGTGCCAGCCCGACTCTCGGCTATGGCTACACCTTC,CASSASPTLGYGYTF
TRBV4-2,-,TRBJ2-3,-,TGTGCCAGCAGCCAAGAGAGGGCGCAGTCCTCTAGCACAGATACGCAGTATTTT,CASSQERAQSSSTDTQYF
TRBV20-1,-,TRBJ2-1,-,TGCAGTGCTGACCTAGCTAATGAGCAGTTCTTC,CSADLANEQFF
TRBV28,-,TRBJ1-2,once,TGTGCCAGCAGCCTCCCCGGGACACCTGGCTCTTATGGCTACACCTTC,CASSLPGTPGSYGYTF
TRBV27,-,TRBJ2-1,-,TGTGCCAGCAGTTTATTATCGGAGAGCTCCTACAATGAGCAGTTCTTC,CASSLLSESSYNEQFF
TRBV5-1,TRBD2,TRBJ2-2,-,TGCGCCAGCAGCCTGGGACTAGCGGGATACACCGGGGAGCTGTTTTTT,CASSLGLAGYTGELFF
TRBV6-5,-,TRBJ1-2,once,TGTGCCAGCAGTCCCTGGGGCAATGGCTACACCTTC,CASSPWGNGYTF
TRBV6-1,TRBD2,TRBJ2-1,-,TGTGCCAGCAGTGGACTAGCGATTCCCCATGAGCAGTTCTTC,CASSGLAIPHEQFF
TRBV19,TRBD2,TRBJ2-7,once,TGTGCCAGTAGTATGGGGCTAGCGGGCGACGAGCAGTACTTC,CASSMGLAGDEQYF
TRBV18,TRBD1,TRBJ2-1,once,TGTGCCAGCTCACAGGGGGCGAACTCCTACAATGAGCAGTTCTTC,CASSQGANSYNEQFF
TRBV7-2,TRBD1,TRBJ2-2,-,TGTGCCAGCAGCTCCCAGACAGGGACCACCGGGGAGCTGTTTTTT,CASSSQTGTTGELFF
TRBV11-2,-,TRBJ1-1,-,TGTGCCAGCACGCCCGGGTCGGTTGCTGAAGCTTTCTTT,CASTPGSVAEAFF
TRBV6-5,-,TRBJ1-3,-,TGTGCCAGCAAGACTAGCTCTGGAAACACCATATATTTT,CASKTSSGNTIYF
TRBV12-5,TRBD2,TRBJ2-5,-,TGTGCTAGTGGTTTGCTGCTAGCGGGGGGCGCTAGAAAGACCCAGTACTTC,CASGLLLAGGARKTQYF
TRBV5-1,-,TRBJ2-7,-,TGCGCCAGCAGCACGACAGGCTACGAGCAGTACTTC,CASSTTGYEQYF
TRBV5-6,TRBD1,TRBJ2-7,-,TGTGCCAGCAGCTTTCAGGGGGTTAACGAGCAGTACTTC,CASSFQGVNEQYF
TRBV18,-,TRBJ2-2,-,TGTGCCAGCGCCCCGAGGGTCCCGGGGACCGGGGAGCTGTTTTTT,CASAPRVPGTGELFF
TRBV5-1,TRBD1,TRBJ2-5,few,TGCGCCAGCAGCTTGGCCTCGATACAGGGGGCCGAGACCCAGTACTTC,CASSLASIQGAETQYF
TRBV6-5,-,TRBJ1-5,-,TGTGCCAGTCGCGTCAGCAGGGGAAGCAATCAGCCCCAGCATTTT,CASRVSRGSNQPQHF
TRBV9,TRBD1,TRBJ1-2,-,TGTGCCAGCAGCTCCAGACAGGGGGCGAGTGGCTACACCTTC,CASSSRQGASGYTF
TRBV7-9,TRBD1,TRBJ2-5,-,TGTGCCAGCAGCGCCTCAAAGGGGGACAGGTACCAAGAGACCCAGTACTTC,CASSASKGDRYQETQYF
TRBV27,-,TRBJ2-6,-,TGTGCCAGCAGTTTATCGAGGGGGTTCTCTGGGGCCAACGTCCTGACTTTC,CASSLSRGFSGANVLTF
TRBV25-1,-,TRBJ2-1,-,TGTGCCAGCAGTCAGGTTTCCTCCTACAATGAGCAGTTCTTC,CASSQVSSYNEQFF
TRBV19,-,TRBJ2-1,-,TGTGCCAGTAGTATCGAGGCCGATCGGCTCTACAATGAGCAGTTCTTC,CASSIEADRLYNEQFF
TRBV9,-,TRBJ2-5,few,TGTGCCAGCAGCCCCGAGGACAGCCCACAAGAGACCCAGTACTTC,CASSPEDSPQETQYF
TRBV28,-,TRBJ2-7,-,TGTGCCAGCAGTTGGGAGGGGGTCTACGAGCAGTACTTC,CASSWEGVYEQYF
TRBV7-2,-,TRBJ2-7,-,TGTGCCAGCAGCTTAGAAGACTGGTACGAGCAGTACTTC,CASSLEDWYEQYF
TRBV2,-,TRBJ1-1,-,TGTGCCAGCAGAGCCACAGGGACCATGAACACTGAAGCTTTCTTT,CASRATGTMNTEAFF
TRBV10-1,-,TRBJ2-7,-,TGCGCCAGCAGTGCTCGACTAGACGGGTCGGACGAGCAGTACTTC,CASSARLDGSDEQYF
TRBV28,TRBD1,TRBJ1-2,-,TGTGCCAGCAGTTTCAGGGACAGGAACTATGGCTACACCTTC,CASSFRDRNYGYTF
TRBV6-5,-,TRBJ1-2,-,TGTGCCAGCAGTCCCGACAGATACTATGGCTACACCTTC,CASSPDRYYGYTF
TRBV6-5,TRBD1,TRBJ1-1,-,TGTGCCAGCAGTTCATCGGGACAGGTCGTAACTGAAGCTTTCTTT,CASSSSGQVVTEAFF
TRBV4-1,-,TRBJ1-5,-,TGCGCCAGCAGCCAAGATTCCAGGGCCGGGCAGCCCCAGCATTTT,CASSQDSRAGQPQHF
TRBV9,TRBD2,TRBJ2-3,-,TGTGCCAGCAGCTCCTCGAATGGACTAGGGTACACAGATACGCAGTATTTT,CASSSSNGLGYTDTQYF
TRBV5-5,-,TRBJ2-7,-,TGTGCCAGCAGCTTGGGGCAGGGCTACTCCTACGAGCAGTACTTC,CASSLGQGYSYEQYF
TRBV29-1,-,TRBJ1-2,-,TGCAGCGCCACTTTGACTTATGGCTACACCTTC,CSATLTYGYTF
TRBV27,-,TRBJ1-1,-,TGTGCCAGCAGTCCCCAGGGGAAGGGCTTGGGCACTGAAGCTTTCTTT,CASSPQGKGLGTEAFF
TRBV10-3,-,TRBJ1-1,-,TGTGCCATCAGTGAAGACAGAGGCACTGAAGCTTTCTTT,CAISEDRGTEAFF